This T cell receptor beta chain is from a study of cytomegalovirus exposure and HLA in healthy donors. Study details: A prior analysis found about 120 million unique TCR beta sequences from 150 million to 200 million T cells.

Germline V lookup: CDR1 SQVTM, CDR2 ANQGSEA. Between the trimmed V and J ends, which lost 6 bases and 0 bases, there was a span of 11 bases. This CDR3 has 13 amino acids. 13 Jbeta primers and 60 Vbeta primers were used for the PCR. Clones were sequenced by immunoSEQ multiplex PCR, and TCRdb holds only the in-frame ones, with some missing. The data show roughly 170,000 clones, 80% to 90% seen once. General study results and limits: For cytomegalovirus status, the classifier reportedly gave diagnoses with high specificity and sensitivity.

With regard to this clone: What it binds is unknown.

These donors, healthy bone marrow donors, were studied. Input material: PBMCs. The chain uses TRBV29-1 and TRBJ1-2; maybe TRBD1 (6 bases). This receptor was identified in a girl aged 10 to 17 in good health and CMV-seropositive. The CDR3, as DNA: TGCAGCGTGACAGGCCGGGCTAACTATGGCTACACCTTC. It is translated as CSVTGRANYGYTF.